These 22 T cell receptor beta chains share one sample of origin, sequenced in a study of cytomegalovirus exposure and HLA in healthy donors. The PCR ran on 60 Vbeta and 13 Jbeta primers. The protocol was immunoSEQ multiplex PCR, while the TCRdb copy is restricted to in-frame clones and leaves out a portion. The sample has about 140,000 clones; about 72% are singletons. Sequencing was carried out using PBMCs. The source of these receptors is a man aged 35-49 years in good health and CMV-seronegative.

The CDR3 coding sequence is TGTGCCAGCAGCTTGAGCCGACAGGGGGCCTCTGGAAACACCATATATTTT. It encodes CASSLSRQGASGNTIYF. The chain carries TRBV5-6 and TRBJ1-3; 10 bases are a match to TRBD1. Germline V gene data show CDR1 as SGHDT and CDR2 as YYEEEE. With V trimmed by 1 base and J by 0 bases, 4 bases remained unmatched. The CDR3 runs 17 residues.

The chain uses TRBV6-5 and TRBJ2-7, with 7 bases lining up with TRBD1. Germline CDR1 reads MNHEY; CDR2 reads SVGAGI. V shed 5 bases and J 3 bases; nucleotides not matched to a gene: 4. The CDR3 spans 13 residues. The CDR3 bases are TGTGCCAGCAGTACCGACAGGGACTACGAGCAGTACTTC. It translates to CASSTDRDYEQYF.

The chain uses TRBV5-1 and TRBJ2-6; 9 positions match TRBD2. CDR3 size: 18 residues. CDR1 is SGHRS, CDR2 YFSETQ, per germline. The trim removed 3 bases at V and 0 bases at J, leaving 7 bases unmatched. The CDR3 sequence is CASSSMLAGFSGANVLTF. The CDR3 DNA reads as TGCGCCAGCAGCTCGATGCTAGCGGGATTCTCTGGGGCCAACGTCCTGACTTTC.

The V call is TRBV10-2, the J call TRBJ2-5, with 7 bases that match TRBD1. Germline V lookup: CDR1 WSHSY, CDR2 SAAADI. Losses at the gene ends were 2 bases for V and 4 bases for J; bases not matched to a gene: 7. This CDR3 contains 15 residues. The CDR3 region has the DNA TGCGCCAGCAGTGAGCGGACAGGAGATCCAGAGACCCAGTACTTC. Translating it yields CASSERTGDPETQYF.

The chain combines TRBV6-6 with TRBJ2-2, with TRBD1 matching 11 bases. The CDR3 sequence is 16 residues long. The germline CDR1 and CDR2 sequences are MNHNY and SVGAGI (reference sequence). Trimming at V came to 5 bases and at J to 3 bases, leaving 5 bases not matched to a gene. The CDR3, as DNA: TGTGCCAGCAGTCAGGACAGGGGGCCGTACACCGGGGAGCTGTTTTTT. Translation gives CASSQDRGPYTGELFF.

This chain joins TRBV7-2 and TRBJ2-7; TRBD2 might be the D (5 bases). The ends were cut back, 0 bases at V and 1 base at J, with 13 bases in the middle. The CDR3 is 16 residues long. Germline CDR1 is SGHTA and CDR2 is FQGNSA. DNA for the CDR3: TGTGCCAGCAGCTTAGCGGAGGCAGTCCCGTCCTACGAGCAGTACTTC. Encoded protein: CASSLAEAVPSYEQYF.

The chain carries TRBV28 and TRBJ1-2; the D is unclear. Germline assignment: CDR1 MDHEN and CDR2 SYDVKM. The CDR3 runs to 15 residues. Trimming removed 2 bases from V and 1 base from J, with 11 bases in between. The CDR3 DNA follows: TGTGCCAGCAGTTTAGAGGGCGCGGGTAACTATGGCTACACCTTC. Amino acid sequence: CASSLEGAGNYGYTF.

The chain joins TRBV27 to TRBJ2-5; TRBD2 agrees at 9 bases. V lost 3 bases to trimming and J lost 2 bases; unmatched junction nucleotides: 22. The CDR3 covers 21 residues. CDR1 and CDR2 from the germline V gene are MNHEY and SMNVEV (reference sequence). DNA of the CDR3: TGTGCCAGCAGTTTCGAAGCCAACCTAGCGGGACCCCACAGGCGGCAAGAGACCCAGTACTTC. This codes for CASSFEANLAGPHRRQETQYF.

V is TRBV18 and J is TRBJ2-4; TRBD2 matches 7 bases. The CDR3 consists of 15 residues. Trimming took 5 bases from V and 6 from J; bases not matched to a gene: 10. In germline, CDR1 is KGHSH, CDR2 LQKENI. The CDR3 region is CASSADRDYTNIQYF. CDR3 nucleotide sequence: TGTGCCAGCTCAGCTGACCGGGACTATACAAACATTCAGTACTTC.

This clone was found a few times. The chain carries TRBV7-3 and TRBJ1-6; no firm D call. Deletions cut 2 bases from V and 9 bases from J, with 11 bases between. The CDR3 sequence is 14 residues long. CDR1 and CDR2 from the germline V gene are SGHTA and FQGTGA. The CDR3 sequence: CASSLSPLGSPLHF. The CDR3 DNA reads TGTGCCAGCAGCTTATCACCACTAGGTTCACCCCTCCACTTT.

The CDR3 is CAMEGGQETQYF. In DNA, the CDR3 is TGCGCCATGGAAGGGGGACAAGAGACCCAGTACTTC. J is TRBJ2-5 and V is TRBV10-1; perhaps TRBD1 as D (6 bases). CDR1 and CDR2 (germline): WNHNN, SYGVQD (reference sequence). The CDR3 has 12 amino acids. Trimming pared 10 bases from V and 2 bases from J, leaving 11 bases between.

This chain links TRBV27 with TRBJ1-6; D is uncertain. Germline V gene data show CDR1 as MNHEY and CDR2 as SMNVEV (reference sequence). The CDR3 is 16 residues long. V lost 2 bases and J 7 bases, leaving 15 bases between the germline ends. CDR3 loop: CASSLGVGRLNSPLHF. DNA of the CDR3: TGTGCCAGCAGTTTAGGTGTCGGCAGACTGAATTCACCCCTCCACTTT.

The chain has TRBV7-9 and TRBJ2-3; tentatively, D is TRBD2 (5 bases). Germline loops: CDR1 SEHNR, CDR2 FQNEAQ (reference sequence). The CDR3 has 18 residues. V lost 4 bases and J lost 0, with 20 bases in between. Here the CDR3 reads CASSWPLGPAASTDTQYF. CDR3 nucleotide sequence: TGTGCCAGCAGCTGGCCCCTAGGTCCAGCGGCCAGCACAGATACGCAGTATTTT.

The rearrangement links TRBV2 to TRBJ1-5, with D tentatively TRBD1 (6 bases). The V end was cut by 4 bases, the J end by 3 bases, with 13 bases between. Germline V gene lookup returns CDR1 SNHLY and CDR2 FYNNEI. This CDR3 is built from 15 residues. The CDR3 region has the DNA TGTGCCAGCAGTGGGGGGCCCAAGGACAATCAGCCCCAGCATTTT. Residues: CASSGGPKDNQPQHF.

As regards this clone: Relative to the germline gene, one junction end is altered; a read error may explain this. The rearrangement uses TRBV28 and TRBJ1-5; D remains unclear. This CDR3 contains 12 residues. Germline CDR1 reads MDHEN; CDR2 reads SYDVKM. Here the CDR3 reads CARAKPGQPQNF. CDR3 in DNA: TGTGCCAGGGCAAAACCGGGTCAGCCCCAGAATTTT.

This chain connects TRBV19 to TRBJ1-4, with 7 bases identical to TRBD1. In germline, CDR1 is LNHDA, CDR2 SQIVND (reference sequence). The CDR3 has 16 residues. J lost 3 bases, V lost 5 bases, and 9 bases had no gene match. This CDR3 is CASSPRYRGANEKLFF. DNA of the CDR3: TGTGCCAGTAGTCCTCGGTACAGGGGAGCTAATGAAAAACTGTTTTTT.

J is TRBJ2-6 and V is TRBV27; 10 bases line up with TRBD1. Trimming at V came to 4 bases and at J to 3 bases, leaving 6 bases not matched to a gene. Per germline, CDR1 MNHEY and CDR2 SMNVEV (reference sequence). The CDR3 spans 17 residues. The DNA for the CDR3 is TGTGCCAGCAGTTGGAGACAGGGGGCTAATGGGGCCAACGTCCTGACTTTC. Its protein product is CASSWRQGANGANVLTF.

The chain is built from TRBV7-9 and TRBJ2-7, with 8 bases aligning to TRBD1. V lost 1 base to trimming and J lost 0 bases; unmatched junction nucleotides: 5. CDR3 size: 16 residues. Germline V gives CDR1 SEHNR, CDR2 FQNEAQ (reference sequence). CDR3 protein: CASSLEGQESSYEQYF. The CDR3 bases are TGTGCCAGCAGCTTAGAGGGACAGGAAAGCTCCTACGAGCAGTACTTC.

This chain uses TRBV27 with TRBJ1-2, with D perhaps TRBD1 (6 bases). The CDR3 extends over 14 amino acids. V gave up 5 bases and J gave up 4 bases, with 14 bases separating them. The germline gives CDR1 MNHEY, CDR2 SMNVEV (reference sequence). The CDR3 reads CASSPSTGSYGYTF. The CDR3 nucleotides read TGTGCCAGCAGTCCGTCGACAGGAAGCTATGGCTACACCTTC.

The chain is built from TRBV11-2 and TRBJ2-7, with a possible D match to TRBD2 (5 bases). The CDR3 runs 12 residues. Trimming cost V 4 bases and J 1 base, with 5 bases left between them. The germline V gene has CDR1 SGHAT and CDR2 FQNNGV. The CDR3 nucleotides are TGTGCCAGCAGCTCGGGGTCCTACGAGCAGTACTTC. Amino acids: CASSSGSYEQYF.

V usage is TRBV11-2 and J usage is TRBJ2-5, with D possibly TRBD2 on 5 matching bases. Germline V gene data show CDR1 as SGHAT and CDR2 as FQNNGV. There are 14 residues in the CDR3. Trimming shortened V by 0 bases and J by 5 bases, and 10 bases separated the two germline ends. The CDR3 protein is CASSLDTLVETQYF. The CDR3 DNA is TGTGCCAGCAGCTTAGACACACTAGTGGAGACCCAGTACTTC.

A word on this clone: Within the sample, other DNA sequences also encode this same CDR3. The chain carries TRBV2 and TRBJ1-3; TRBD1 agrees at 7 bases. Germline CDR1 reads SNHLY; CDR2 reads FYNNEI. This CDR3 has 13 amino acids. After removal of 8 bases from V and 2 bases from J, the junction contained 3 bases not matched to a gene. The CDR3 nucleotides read TGTGCCAGCCGAACAGGGGCTGGAAACACCATATATTTT. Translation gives CASRTGAGNTIYF.